The rows below give T cell receptor beta chains drawn from one sample of a study of beta chain features in type 1 diabetes. Profiling relied on immunoSEQ multiplex PCR, and the TCRdb table lists in-frame clones only, not all of them. The sample has under 500,000 clones, roughly 31% seen once. Sequenced sample: naive CD4+ T cells from blood. The receptor source for this set is a man aged 18 to 30 in good health. CDR3s leave out the opening cysteine and the closing phenylalanine or tryptophan.

V: TRBV7-2
J: TRBJ2-1
CDR3: ASSRTHEPYNEQF

V: TRBV10-3
J: TRBJ1-1
CDR3: AISDRHTEAF

V: TRBV30
J: TRBJ2-7
CDR3: AWSEDFYSYEQY

V: TRBV30
J: TRBJ1-1
CDR3: AWSVIAMNTEAF

V: TRBV7-7
J: TRBJ2-1
CDR3: ASSAAGGPNEQF

V: TRBV5-4
J: TRBJ1-1
CDR3: ASSLELGGTEAF

V: TRBV4-1
J: TRBJ2-7
CDR3: ASSQILTTVPYEQY

V: TRBV4-3
J: TRBJ2-1
CDR3: ASSQDQQREQF

V: TRBV7-8
J: TRBJ1-5
CDR3: ASSLLRMGGNQPQH

V: TRBV19
J: TRBJ2-1
CDR3: ASSIGTSGRTDEQF

V: TRBV4-2
J: TRBJ2-7
CDR3: ASSQDLAQHDEQY

V: TRBV7-9
J: TRBJ1-1
CDR3: ASSYLDSEAF

V: TRBV9
J: TRBJ1-5
CDR3: ASSVDASNQPQH

V: TRBV6-5
J: TRBJ2-7
CDR3: ASSRGGYEQY

V: TRBV30
J: TRBJ2-7
CDR3: AWRIAGTSGEQY

V: TRBV25-1
J: TRBJ1-1
CDR3: ASRLTGFGTEAF

V: TRBV7-6
J: TRBJ2-1
CDR3: ATGDFNEQF

V: TRBV7-9
J: TRBJ2-4
CDR3: ASSSQYRAKNIQY

V: TRBV2
J: TRBJ2-6
CDR3: ASRSLRTSGANVLT

V: TRBV7-2
J: TRBJ2-1
CDR3: ASSLSWVLYNEQF

V: TRBV30
J: TRBJ2-1
CDR3: AWSALVAEQF

V: TRBV30
J: TRBJ1-4
CDR3: AWNQRQTNEKLF

V: TRBV9
J: TRBJ1-5
CDR3: ASSLTGGNQPQH

V: TRBV29-1
J: TRBJ2-5
CDR3: SVRPGSQETQY

V: TRBV30
J: TRBJ2-3
CDR3: AWSVSSTDTQY

V: TRBV28
J: TRBJ2-7
CDR3: ASSLNRDEQY

V: TRBV29-1
J: TRBJ1-5
CDR3: SVGWGLDQPQH

V: TRBV19
J: TRBJ2-2
CDR3: ACRGTGELF

V: TRBV29-1
J: TRBJ1-1
CDR3: SVEDRGSTEAF

V: TRBV29-1
J: TRBJ1-1
CDR3: SAVRVLNTEAF

V: TRBV30
J: TRBJ1-2
CDR3: AWSVGTGKGYT

V: TRBV9
J: TRBJ2-5
CDR3: ASSGTGGRETQY

V: TRBV7-2
J: TRBJ1-2
CDR3: ASSSTGIYPY

V: TRBV5-6
J: TRBJ2-5
CDR3: ASSAVGVETQY

V: TRBV30
J: TRBJ2-7
CDR3: AWDRAPWTSEQY

V: TRBV7-9
J: TRBJ2-1
CDR3: ASRLLRSSYNEQF

V: TRBV30
J: TRBJ2-5
CDR3: AWSVLAGGTQY

V: TRBV5-4
J: TRBJ2-5
CDR3: ASSSGQGQETQY

V: TRBV28
J: TRBJ2-5
CDR3: ASSLGDGRWAQY

V: TRBV29-1
J: TRBJ2-3
CDR3: SVVGGTDTQY

V: TRBV7-9
J: TRBJ1-5
CDR3: ASSFEGGRNQPQH

V: TRBV30
J: TRBJ2-1
CDR3: ATGLRNEQF

V: TRBV29-1
J: TRBJ2-7
CDR3: SVAEGLNYEQY

V: TRBV29-1
J: TRBJ2-7
CDR3: SVMKGGGQASAQY

V: TRBV9
J: TRBJ2-5
CDR3: ASSTSGTSGRGETQY

V: TRBV29-1
J: TRBJ1-2
CDR3: SVLGTEHNYGYT